This T cell receptor beta chain was recorded in a study of T cell responses to AZD1222 COVID-19 vaccine. General study findings and limits: Dominant CD4 TCR responses targeted spike regions 160-218 and 743-854. AZD1222 recipients seropositive at baseline numbered only six or seven. White British donors predominated, females outnumbered males, and clonal diversity was possibly underestimated.

A note on this clone: What it binds is not known.

Germline CDR1 SGDLS, CDR2 YYNGEE. The germline V and J ends were trimmed by 0 bases and 3 bases, with 10 bases remaining between them. CDR3 length: 15 residues. Method: immunoSEQ multiplex PCR; TCRdb's copy keeps in-frame clones and lacks some. Of over 150,000 clones listed, around 90% are singletons. This sequence joins TRBV9 and TRBJ2-1; D unresolved. The sample here was peripheral blood, taken 28 days after the second AZD1222 dose. This TCR came from an adult who received the AZD1222 COVID-19 vaccine. This CDR3 is CASSVEPNGYNEQFF. For the CDR3, the DNA is TGTGCCAGCAGCGTAGAGCCGAATGGCTACAATGAGCAGTTCTTC.